These 15 T cell receptor beta chains share one sample of origin, sequenced in a study of blood T cell repertoires in COVID-19. Profiled with immunoSEQ multiplex PCR; TCRdb holds only in-frame clones, not every one. The sample has some 39,000 clones, around 85% seen once. The sample taken for sequencing was peripheral blood. All receptors derive from a man aged 35 to 55 with active COVID-19.

The rearrangement links TRBV27 to TRBJ2-4; 7 nucleotides agree with TRBD2. From germline, CDR1 is MNHEY and CDR2 SMNVEV (reference sequence). This CDR3 is 17 amino acids long. Trimming removed 6 bases from V and 7 bases from J; junction bases left unmatched: 18. CDR3 bases: TGTGCCAGCAGGACAGCCTTTTCGTCTGGGAGGGAGAACATTCAGTACTTC. Translating it yields CASRTAFSSGRENIQYF.

V usage is TRBV5-1 and J usage is TRBJ1-1, with 7 bases lining up with TRBD1. V was pared by 0 bases and J by 3 bases, with 5 bases of the junction left unmatched. Germline CDR1 reads SGHRS; CDR2 reads YFSETQ. This CDR3 comprises 15 residues. CDR3 nucleotides: TGCGCCAGCAGCTTGGAGGGGGCTCCGGACACTGAAGCTTTCTTT. Protein: CASSLEGAPDTEAFF.

DNA for the CDR3: TGTGCCAGCAGCTTTGGGACAGAAAATAGCAATCAGCCCCAGCATTTT. The encoded protein is CASSFGTENSNQPQHF. The chain combines TRBV2 with TRBJ1-5, with 7 positions matching TRBD1. CDR3 length: 16 residues. The trim removed 6 bases at V and 0 bases at J, leaving 8 bases unmatched. The germline V gene encodes CDR1 SNHLY and CDR2 FYNNEI.

The chain uses TRBV30 and TRBJ2-7; possibly TRBD1 for D (5 bases). This CDR3 contains 14 residues. In germline, CDR1 is GTSNPN, CDR2 SVGIG (reference sequence). V lost 4 bases and J 6 bases, leaving 19 bases between the germline ends. The CDR3 DNA sequence: TGTGCCTGGATATCCCCCGCAGGGCCCAGCGAGCAGTACTTC. The encoded protein is CAWISPAGPSEQYF.

V usage is TRBV9 and J usage is TRBJ2-7; TRBD1 agrees at 7 bases. Unmatched junction bases numbered 8, after V lost 3 bases and J lost 2 bases. CDR1 and CDR2 from the germline V gene are SGDLS and YYNGEE. The CDR3 is 15 amino acids. The CDR3 sequence: CASSENPGQTYEQYF. CDR3 bases: TGTGCCAGCAGCGAAAACCCGGGACAGACCTACGAGCAGTACTTC.

The CDR3 sequence is CSVDRRGTEAFF. CDR3 coding DNA: TGCAGCGTTGACCGCCGCGGGACTGAAGCTTTCTTT. This chain connects TRBV29-1 to TRBJ1-1; no firm D call. V dropped 3 bases and J dropped 5 bases, with 10 bases sitting between them. This CDR3 is 12 amino acids long. CDR1 and CDR2 from the germline V gene are SQVTM and ANQGSEA. The whole variable domain, filled in from reference TRBV29-1 and TRBJ1-1, reads SAVISQKPSRDICQRGTSLTIQCQVDSQVTMMFWYRQQPGQSLTLIATANQGSEATYESGFVIDKFPISRPNLTFSTLTVSNMSPEDSSIYLCSVDRRGTEAFFGQGTRLTVV.

This clone is judged medium-sized. This chain links TRBV4-2 with TRBJ2-7; TRBD2 matches 9 bases. Germline-derived CDR1 and CDR2 are LGHNA and YNFKEQ. With 1 base clipped from V and 2 bases from J, the junction kept 6 bases outside the gene matches. This CDR3 has 16 residues. The CDR3 DNA follows: TGTGCCAGCAGCCAAGTGACTAGCGGAGGCCCCTACGAGCAGTACTTC. It codes for CASSQVTSGGPYEQYF.

This clone was counted a single time. This chain's CDR3 is CASSSGTQIQETQYF. The CDR3 DNA follows: TGCGCCAGCAGCTCCGGGACACAAATCCAAGAGACCCAGTACTTC. The V and J genes are TRBV5-1 and TRBJ2-5, with a weak D call TRBD1 (6 bases). Germline V gene sequence: CDR1 SGHRS, CDR2 YFSETQ. This CDR3 is 15 amino acids long. Trimming left V 3 bases short and J 1 base short, with 13 bases between.

J is TRBJ1-4 and V is TRBV15; weak D call: TRBD1 (6 bases). V was cut by 3 bases and J by 2 bases, with 13 bases left in between. Per the germline V gene, CDR1 is LNHNV and CDR2 is YYDKDF (reference sequence). The CDR3 loop spans 16 amino acids. CDR3 sequence (DNA): TGTGCCACCAGCAGGGGGGCCCAGGGGACTAATGAAAAACTGTTTTTT. Translating gives CATSRGAQGTNEKLFF.

This clone came up once. The J gene is TRBJ1-1, the V gene TRBV19, with 8 bases identical to TRBD1. Germline V lookup: CDR1 LNHDA, CDR2 SQIVND (reference sequence). V lost 6 bases and J lost 0; bases outside the gene matches: 12. This CDR3 comprises 17 residues. The CDR3 nucleotides read TGTGCCAGTAGGGACCAGGGGGCCGTGGTCATGAACACTGAAGCTTTCTTT. As protein: CASRDQGAVVMNTEAFF. Full variable domain (outside the CDR3, taken from reference TRBV19 and TRBJ1-1): DGGITQSPKYLFRKEGQNVTLSCEQNLNHDAMYWYRQDPGQGLRLIYYSQIVNDFQKGDIAEGYSVSREKKESFPLTVTSAQKNPTAFYLCASRDQGAVVMNTEAFFGQGTRLTVV.

The chain uses TRBV7-8 and TRBJ1-5; the match to TRBD1 covers 7 bases. V shed 5 bases, J shed 5 bases, and the junction held 9 bases outside the gene matches. Germline CDR1 reads SGHVS; CDR2 reads FQNEAQ. The CDR3 runs to 15 residues. The CDR3 is CASSPGTAKHQPQHF. The DNA of the CDR3 is TGTGCCAGCAGCCCCGGGACAGCCAAGCATCAGCCCCAGCATTTT. Drawing the rest from reference TRBV7-8 and TRBJ1-5, the complete variable domain is GAGVSQSPRYKVAKRGQDVALRCDPISGHVSLFWYQQALGQGPEFLTYFQNEAQLDKSGLPSDRFFAERPEGSVSTLKIQRTQQEDSAVYLCASSPGTAKHQPQHFGDGTRLSIL.

The chain employs TRBV3-1 (or the pseudogene TRBV3-2) and TRBJ2-3; D is perhaps TRBD2 (6 bases). The CDR3 spans 13 residues. Trimming stripped 0 bases from V and 8 bases from J, with 9 bases between. Germline CDR1 LGHDT, CDR2 YNNKEL (reference sequence). The DNA of the CDR3 is TGTGCCAGCAGCCAAGAAGGGGAGGCTACGCAGTATTTT. Amino acids: CASSQEGEATQYF.

The chain is built from TRBV6-5 and TRBJ2-1; 8 positions match TRBD2. Germline lookup yields CDR1 MNHEY and CDR2 SVGAGI. V dropped 3 bases and J dropped 8; count of bases not matched to a gene: 9. The CDR3 is made up of 15 amino acids. CDR3 amino acids: CASSYSGRALDEQFF. DNA for the CDR3: TGTGCCAGCAGTTATTCCGGGAGGGCCCTAGATGAGCAGTTCTTC.

This clone was found a few times. The chain links TRBV7-2 to TRBJ1-6; D unresolved. The V gene lost 3 bases and the J gene lost 9 bases, with 12 bases spanning the gap. Germline-derived CDR1 and CDR2 are SGHTA and FQGNSA. This CDR3 spans 14 amino acids. In DNA, the CDR3 is TGTGCCAGCAGCTTTGCCCTTAGTACTTCACCCCTCCACTTT. This gives the protein CASSFALSTSPLHF.

V gene TRBV6-1 combines with J gene TRBJ2-5, with 8 bases that match TRBD1. Trimming cost V 4 bases and J 1 base; bases outside gene matches: 11. Looked up from germline, CDR1 is MNHNS and CDR2 is SASEGT. CDR3 size: 17 residues. CDR3: CASSGGGQALFQETQYF. The CDR3 DNA sequence: TGTGCCAGCAGTGGAGGGGGACAGGCCTTGTTCCAAGAGACCCAGTACTTC.